The entry below gives a single T cell receptor (beta chain) sequence along with its context. The sample is drawn from a study of OX40 agonist ivuxolimab in advanced cancers. Study as a whole: Eligibility rules accepted prior anti-PD-1, anti-PD-L1 or anti-CTLA-4 therapy, and over 35% had some. Three patients had partial responses: one hepatocellular carcinoma, two cutaneous melanoma.

V shed 3 bases, J shed 4 bases, and the junction held 5 bases outside the gene matches. The CDR3 contains 15 residues. Germline CDR1 and CDR2: SGDLS and YYNGEE. Clones were sequenced by immunoSEQ multiplex PCR, and TCRdb holds only the in-frame ones, with some missing. The data hold about 62,000 clones, with more than 85% observed a single time. This sequence joins TRBV9 and TRBJ2-1, with TRBD2 matching over 9 bases. This TCR was recovered from an adult with an advanced solid tumor such as melanoma, head and neck, liver or kidney cancer. Material: CD4+ or CD8+ T cells sorted from blood, obtained in a trial of the OX40 agonist ivuxolimab. The CDR3: CASSGREGVYNEQFF. The CDR3 nucleotides read TGTGCCAGCAGCGGGCGGGAGGGGGTGTACAATGAGCAGTTCTTC.